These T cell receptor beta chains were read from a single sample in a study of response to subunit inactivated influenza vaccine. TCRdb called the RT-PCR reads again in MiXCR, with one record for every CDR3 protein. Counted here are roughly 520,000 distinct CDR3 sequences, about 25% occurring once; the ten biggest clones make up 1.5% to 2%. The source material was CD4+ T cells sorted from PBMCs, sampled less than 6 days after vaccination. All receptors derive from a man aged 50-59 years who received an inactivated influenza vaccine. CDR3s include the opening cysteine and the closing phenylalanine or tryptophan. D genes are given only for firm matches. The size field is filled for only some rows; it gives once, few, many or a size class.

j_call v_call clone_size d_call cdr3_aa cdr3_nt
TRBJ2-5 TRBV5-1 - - CASRIYPDIETQYF TGCGCCAGCCGCATTTATCCGGATATAGAGACCCAGTACTTC
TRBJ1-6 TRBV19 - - CASSNPGTGNSPLHF TGTGCCAGTAGTAACCCCGGGACGGGCAATTCACCCCTCCACTTT
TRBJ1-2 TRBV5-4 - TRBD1 CASSLATGAGYTF TGTGCCAGCAGCCTGGCAACAGGGGCTGGCTACACCTTC
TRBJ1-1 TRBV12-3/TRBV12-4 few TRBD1 CASSLTGSEAFF TGTGCCAGCAGTTTGACAGGGTCTGAAGCTTTCTTT
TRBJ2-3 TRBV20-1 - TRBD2 CSARSGASTDTQYF TGCAGTGCTAGGAGCGGGGCTAGCACAGATACGCAGTATTTT
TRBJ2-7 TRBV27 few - CASSLQNRAYEQYF TGTGCCAGCAGTTTACAAAATCGGGCCTACGAGCAGTACTTC
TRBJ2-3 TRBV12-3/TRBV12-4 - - CASLLGGGAEDTQYF TGTGCCAGCTTACTTGGAGGGGGGGCGGAGGATACGCAGTATTTT
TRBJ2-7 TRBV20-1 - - CSAPTADYEQYF TGCAGTGCACCGACGGCGGACTACGAGCAGTACTTC
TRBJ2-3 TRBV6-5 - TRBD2 CASSYNPGLVTDTQYF TGTGCCAGCAGTTACAACCCGGGACTAGTGACAGATACGCAGTATTTT
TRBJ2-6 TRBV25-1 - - CASSDYTGRIKGAGANVLTF TGTGCCAGCAGTGATTATACGGGCCGGATAAAAGGGGCTGGGGCCAACGTCCTGACTTTC
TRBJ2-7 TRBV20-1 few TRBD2 CSRGVPSGSIFEQYF TGCAGCCGAGGCGTGCCTAGCGGGAGTATATTCGAGCAGTACTTC
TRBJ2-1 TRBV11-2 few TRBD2 CASSLAHGRAPNEQFF TGTGCCAGCAGCTTAGCCCACGGGAGGGCCCCCAATGAGCAGTTCTTC
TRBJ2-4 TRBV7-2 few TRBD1 CASSPDRVWAKNIQYF TGTGCCAGCAGCCCCGACAGGGTTTGGGCCAAAAACATTCAGTACTTC
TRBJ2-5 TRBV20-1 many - CSARGGETQYF TGCAGTGCCCGGGGTGGAGAGACCCAGTACTTC
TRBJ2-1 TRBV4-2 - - CASSEVPRGNEQFF TGTGCCAGCAGCGAAGTCCCCCGGGGCAATGAGCAGTTCTTC
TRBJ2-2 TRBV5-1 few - CASSGSGTGELFF TGCGCCAGCAGCGGGTCGGGCACCGGGGAGCTGTTTTTT
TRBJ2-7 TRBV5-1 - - CASSLGARDGSYEQYF TGCGCCAGCAGCTTGGGGGCCCGGGACGGAAGCTACGAGCAGTACTTC
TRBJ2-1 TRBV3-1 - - CASSLTDRNEQFF TGTGCCAGCAGCCTCACAGACAGGAATGAGCAGTTCTTC
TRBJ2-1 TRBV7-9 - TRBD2 CASSPTSGLGNEQFF TGTGCCAGCAGCCCCACTAGCGGGCTTGGCAATGAGCAGTTCTTC
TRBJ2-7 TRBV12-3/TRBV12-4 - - CASRRDLPSSYEQYF TGTGCCAGCAGACGGGACCTCCCGAGCTCCTACGAGCAGTACTTC
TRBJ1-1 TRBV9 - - CASSVGGWGATHDVNTEAFF TGTGCCAGCAGCGTAGGAGGGTGGGGAGCTACCCATGACGTGAACACTGAAGCTTTCTTT
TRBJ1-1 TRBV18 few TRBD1 CASYTGGFTEAFF TGTGCCAGCTACACAGGGGGTTTCACTGAAGCTTTCTTT